These 16 T cell receptor delta chains were all obtained from the same sample, sequenced in a study of gamma delta lymphoproliferative disorders and STAT genes. TCRdb re-called the multiplex PCR reads with CATT. This sample yields about 1,600 delta-chain clones, of which less than 1.5% are seen a single time; 45% to 65% belongs to the top ten. Genomic DNA from isolated PBMCs served as the sequencing template. Input material: blood. The receptors originated from a human donor in good health.

This clone was found a few times. The TCRdb protein, from a much larger clone, departs from this DNA's translation at residue 5, likely by read error; the protein shown derives from the DNA. The chain couples TRDV1 to TRDJ1; TRDD3 is a possible D gene (10 bases). Germline CDR1 reads TSWWSYY; CDR2 reads QGS. CDR3 length: 22 residues. V lost 4 bases and J 0 bases, leaving 33 bases between the germline ends. CDR3 amino acids: CALGGRAFLRRYWGIYTDKLIF. CDR3 DNA sequence: TGTGCTCTTGGGGGACGTGCCTTCCTACGCCGCTACTGGGGGATTTACACCGATAAACTCATCTTT.

This clone occurred a few times. A far bigger clonotype differs at one base, so this is likely a read error. Other DNA variants within this sample encode the same CDR3. V gene TRDV1 combines with J gene TRDJ1; 8 bases align to TRDD3. Trimming cost V 0 bases and J 0 bases; bases outside gene matches: 30. In germline, CDR1 is TSWWSYY, CDR2 QGS. The CDR3 contains 25 residues. The CDR3: CALGELHLYPKLGVIRVPNTDKLIF. CDR3 sequence (DNA): TGTGCTCTTGGGGAACTGCATCTATATCCTAAACTGGGGGTTATCAGGGTTCCGAACACCGATAAACTCATCTTT.

About this clone: TCRdb assigns this DNA the protein of a much larger clone, which departs from its translation at residue 3; this likely reflects a read error, and the protein shown comes from translating the DNA. The rearrangement uses TRDV2 and TRDJ1, with 7 bases that match TRDD3. The CDR3 sequence is 16 residues long. Germline V lookup: CDR1 GEAIGNYY, CDR2 EKD. Losses at the gene ends were 5 bases for V and 5 bases for J; bases not matched to a gene: 16. The CDR3 bases are TGTGCCTGTGCCCCTGGGGGTTACCTTTGGTTTGATAAACTCATCTTT. Its translation is CACAPGGYLWFDKLIF.

This clone was seen ten or more times. A read error is the likely source, as a far larger clone sits one nucleotide away. This sample includes further DNA sequences coding for the same CDR3. The V and J genes are TRDV2 and TRDJ3; TRDD3 agrees at 9 bases. V shed 3 bases, J shed 0 bases, and the junction held 11 bases outside the gene matches. CDR3 length equals 20 residues. Germline assignment: CDR1 GEAIGNYY and CDR2 EKD. The CDR3: CACDPTGGTRSSWDTRQMFF. The CDR3 DNA sequence: TGTGCCTGTGACCCCACTGGGGGAACCAGGAGCTCCTGGGACACCCGACAGATGTTTTTC.

This clone is labeled large. The same CDR3 arises from other DNA sequences in this sample as well. The gene calls are TRDV2 and TRDJ3, with TRDD3 matching 9 bases. Germline-derived CDR1 and CDR2 are GEAIGNYY and EKD. The V and J ends lost 0 bases and 0 bases, in that order; junction bases with no gene match: 14. The CDR3 length is 22 residues. CDR3 amino acids: CACDTVKGGGYRHSWDTRQMFF. CDR3 coding DNA: TGTGCCTGTGACACCGTAAAAGGGGGGGGATACCGTCACTCCTGGGACACCCGACAGATGTTTTTC.

This clone has more than one count but fewer than ten. TCRdb records a much larger clone's protein for this DNA, with a difference at residue 4 that likely arises from a read error; the protein given is the translation of the DNA. The same CDR3 can be traced to other DNA sequences in this sample. V gene TRDV2 combines with J gene TRDJ1; 8 bases agree with TRDD3. Germline V gene lookup returns CDR1 GEAIGNYY and CDR2 EKD. This CDR3 comprises 16 residues. In nucleotides, the CDR3 is TGTGCTTGTAACACCGTGGGATACGGGAACACCGATAAACTCATCTTT. Protein sequence: CACNTVGYGNTDKLIF.

This chain joins TRDV1 and TRDJ1, with D tentatively TRDD3 (10 bases). Trimming stripped 1 base from V and 0 bases from J, with 39 bases between. The CDR3 totals 25 residues. CDR1 is TSWWSYY and CDR2 is QGS in the germline V gene. The chain's CDR3 is CALGERAFLRRYWGDTGDYTDKLIF. As DNA, the CDR3 is TGTGCTCTTGGGGAACGTGCCTTCCTACGCCGCTACTGGGGGGATACGGGGGACTACACCGATAAACTCATCTTT.

This clone was counted only a few times. A far more abundant clone sits one base away, making this likely a read error. This chain connects TRDV1 to TRDJ1; D possibly corresponds to TRDD3 (6 bases). Trimming shortened V by 7 bases and J by 1 base, and 22 bases separated the two germline ends. The CDR3 is 17 amino acids. Germline V gene lookup returns CDR1 TSWWSYY and CDR2 QGS. The CDR3: CALEAVWGPNRTDKLIF. The CDR3 coding sequence is TGTGCTCTTGAGGCCGTCTGGGGACCCAACCGCACCGATAAACTCATCTTT.

With regard to this clone: A far larger clone is off by one base, so a read error is likely. Other DNA sequences of this sample code for an identical CDR3. The V call is TRDV2, the J call TRDJ1; 9 bases line up with TRDD3. Germline V CDR1 and CDR2: GEAIGNYY, EKD. V was clipped by 1 base and J by 0 bases; unmatched bases: 11. The CDR3 length is 18 residues. The CDR3 sequence is CACDTLPGGSRYTDKLIF. CDR3 bases: TGTGCCTGTGACACGCTGCCTGGGGGATCTCGATACACCGATAAACTCATCTTT.

This clone was counted a few times. The protein TCRdb gives is from a much larger clone and does not agree with this DNA's translation at residue 11, likely a read error; the protein shown here comes from the DNA. The rearrangement links TRDV1 to TRDJ1, with 9 bases lining up with TRDD3. The trim removed 4 bases at V and 0 bases at J, leaving 24 bases unmatched. The CDR3 is 22 residues long. Germline V lookup: CDR1 TSWWSYY, CDR2 QGS. CDR3 region: CALGGTTIPYPLLGDHTDKLIF. The DNA for the CDR3 is TGTGCTCTTGGGGGGACAACGATCCCTTACCCCTTACTGGGGGACCACACCGATAAACTCATCTTT.

Regarding this clone: TCRdb records a much larger clone's protein for this DNA, with a difference at residue 2 that likely arises from a read error; the protein given is the translation of the DNA. The chain recombines TRDV2 with TRDJ1, with 9 bases identical to TRDD3. CDR3 length: 18 amino acids. Germline values: CDR1 GEAIGNYY, CDR2 EKD. CDR3 nucleotides: TGTTCCTGTGACACGCTGCCTGGGGGATCTCGGTACACCGATAAACTCATCTTT. Protein product: CSCDTLPGGSRYTDKLIF.

This clone was counted between two and nine times. This DNA's translation and the protein TCRdb lists, from a much larger clone, do not match at residue 10, likely due to a read error; the protein shown is translated from the DNA. This rearrangement joins TRDV2 to TRDJ1; TRDD3 matches at 8 bases. The CDR3 extends over 15 amino acids. CDR1 is GEAIGNYY and CDR2 is EKD in the germline V gene. Unmatched junction bases numbered 9, after V lost 3 bases and J lost 4 bases. The CDR3 DNA follows: TGTGCCTGTGACCAACTGGGGGGCTACATCGATAAACTCATCTTT. It translates to CACDQLGGYIDKLIF.

This clone showed up just a few times. A far larger clone differs by one base, so this is likely a read error. Other DNA variants within this sample encode the same CDR3. This rearrangement joins TRDV2 to TRDJ1; D is uncertain. V lost 4 bases and J lost 0, with 11 bases in between. This CDR3 has 14 residues. The V gene's germline CDR1 is GEAIGNYY and CDR2 EKD. The CDR3 loop is CACDAVPYTDKLIF. CDR3 coding DNA: TGTGCCTGTGATGCCGTGCCGTACACCGATAAACTCATCTTT.

About this clone itself: TCRdb's listed protein matches a much larger clone and diverges from this DNA's translation at residue 9, likely through a read error; the protein shown comes from the DNA. The chain uses TRDV1 and TRDJ1, with 7 bases that match TRDD3. In germline, CDR1 is TSWWSYY, CDR2 QGS. With V trimmed by 4 bases and J by 3 bases, 11 bases remained unmatched. The CDR3 is made up of 16 amino acids. The DNA for the CDR3 is TGTGCTCTTGGGGCCAGACTGGGGAATAATCCCGATAAACTCATCTTT. Protein sequence: CALGARLGNNPDKLIF.

Notes on this clone: TCRdb's protein for this DNA is that of a much larger clone and differs from the translation at residue 9, likely a read error; the protein shown is the DNA translation. This chain joins TRDV1 and TRDJ1, with 10 nucleotides matching TRDD3. CDR1 TSWWSYY and CDR2 QGS come from the germline V gene. Trimming cost V 4 bases and J 4 bases; bases outside gene matches: 21. This CDR3 spans 20 amino acids. The DNA for the CDR3 is TGTGCTCTTGGGGCTCCTTACCCTTCGAGGAACTGGGGGATCGTCGATAAACTCATCTTT. Its protein product is CALGAPYPSRNWGIVDKLIF.

Ten or more counts support this clone. The TCRdb protein, from a much larger clone, departs from this DNA's translation at residue 8, likely by read error; the protein shown derives from the DNA. The rearrangement uses TRDV1 and TRDJ1; TRDD3 agrees at 11 bases. Unmatched junction bases numbered 13, after V lost 2 bases and J lost 2 bases. The germline CDR1 and CDR2 sequences are TSWWSYY and QGS. The CDR3 totals 19 residues. This chain's CDR3 is CALGEFPPLGDTQTDKLIF. Here the CDR3 DNA reads TGTGCTCTTGGGGAATTTCCCCCATTGGGGGATACGCAAACCGATAAACTCATCTTT.